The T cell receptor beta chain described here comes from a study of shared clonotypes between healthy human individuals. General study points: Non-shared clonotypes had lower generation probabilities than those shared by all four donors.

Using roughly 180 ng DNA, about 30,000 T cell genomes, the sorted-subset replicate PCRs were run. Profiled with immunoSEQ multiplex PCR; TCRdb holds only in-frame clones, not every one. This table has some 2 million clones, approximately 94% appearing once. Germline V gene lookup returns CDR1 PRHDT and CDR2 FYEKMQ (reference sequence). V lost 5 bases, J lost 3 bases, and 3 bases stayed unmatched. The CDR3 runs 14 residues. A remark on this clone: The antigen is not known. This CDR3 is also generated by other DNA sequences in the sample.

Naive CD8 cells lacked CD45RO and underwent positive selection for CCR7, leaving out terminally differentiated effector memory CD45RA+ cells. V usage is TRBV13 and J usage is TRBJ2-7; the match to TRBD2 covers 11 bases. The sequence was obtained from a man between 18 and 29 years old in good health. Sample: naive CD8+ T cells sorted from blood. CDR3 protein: CASSPGTSGYEQYF. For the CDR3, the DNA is TGTGCCAGCAGCCCGGGGACTAGCGGCTACGAGCAGTACTTC. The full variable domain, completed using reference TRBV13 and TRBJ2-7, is AAGVIQSPRHLIKEKRETATLKCYPIPRHDTVYWYQQGPGQDPQFLISFYEKMQSDKGSIPDRFSAQQFSDYHSELNMSSLELGDSALYFCASSPGTSGYEQYFGPGTRLTVT.